These T cell receptor beta chains were read from a single sample in a study of T cell repertoires in cytomegalovirus infection. TCRdb re-called the reads through MiXCR, storing one row per CDR3 protein. In the table there are approximately 910,000 distinct CDR3 sequences, roughly 31% of which are singletons. These TCRs are of unknown antigen specificity. The input for sequencing was cultured CD8+ T cells from PBMCs, taken from culture after CMV antigen stimulation. These TCRs come from a human donor in good health (CMV status not recorded). Some clones in this sample may be carry-over from other donors' samples. CDR3s include the opening cysteine and the closing phenylalanine or tryptophan. The order of the fields is D gene, J gene, V gene, clone size, CDR3 DNA, CDR3 protein. A D gene is named only where the DNA matches it firmly. For some rows the clone size is stated as once, few or many, or as a class when expanded; others skip it.

>NA|TRBJ2-2|TRBV7-6|NA
TGTGCCAGCAGCTTAGAGGCGGGGGCGAGGTTCGGGGAGCTGTTTTTT
CASSLEAGARFGELFF
>NA|TRBJ1-4|TRBV27|NA
TGTGCCAGCAGGGTGGGGGATGAAAAACTGTTTTTT
CASRVGDEKLFF
>NA|TRBJ2-3|TRBV7-9|many
TGTGCCAGCAGTCTCCCTCTGACAGATACGCAGTATTTT
CASSLPLTDTQYF
>NA|TRBJ1-4|TRBV12-3/TRBV12-4|NA
TGTGCCTCGGAGGAGGGTTATAATGAAAAACTGTTTTTT
CASEEGYNEKLFF
>TRBD2|TRBJ2-7|TRBV6-1|few
TGTGCCAGCAGTGGACGGGGGACTAGCGGGGGGAACGTGGTGGAGCAGTACTTC
CASSGRGTSGGNVVEQYF
>TRBD1|TRBJ2-3|TRBV12-3/TRBV12-4|few
TGTGCCAGCAGTTCTCGGGACAGGGGGCAGCCAGATACGCAGTATTTT
CASSSRDRGQPDTQYF
>NA|TRBJ2-3|TRBV6-1|NA
TGTGCCAGCAGGCCCTCGGGGGATTTTAGTGGAGATACGCAGTATTTT
CASRPSGDFSGDTQYF
>NA|TRBJ1-1|TRBV4-3|NA
TGCGCCAGCAGCCAAAACGGCGCAGGGTGGAACACTGAAGCTTTCTTT
CASSQNGAGWNTEAFF
>NA|TRBJ2-2|TRBV7-7|few
TGTGCTAGCAGCTTAGACTACTCAGGGACCGGGGAGCTGTTTTTT
CASSLDYSGTGELFF
>TRBD1|TRBJ1-4|TRBV11-2|few
TGTGCCAGCAGACCGGGACAGTTTGCAACTAATGAAAAACTGTTTTTT
CASRPGQFATNEKLFF
>NA|TRBJ2-3|TRBV5-4|many
TGTGCCAGCAGCTTCCCCGGGGGGCCCAACACAGATACGCAGTATTTT
CASSFPGGPNTDTQYF
>NA|TRBJ2-7|TRBV4-1|few
TGCGCCAGCAGCCAAGAAGGAGCGGGACAGTCCTACGAGCAGTACTTC
CASSQEGAGQSYEQYF
>TRBD1|TRBJ1-3|TRBV6-2/TRBV6-3|NA
TGTGCCAGCAGACAGGGGGGTACCTCTGGAAACACCATATATTTT
CASRQGGTSGNTIYF
>NA|TRBJ2-3|TRBV19|NA
TGTGCCAGTTCAGCCGGGACTCTTCTCACAGATACGCAGTATTTT
CASSAGTLLTDTQYF
>TRBD1|TRBJ2-6|TRBV7-6|few
TGTGCCAGCAGCCCTCGGACAGGCCGGGCCAACGTCCTGACTTTC
CASSPRTGRANVLTF
>NA|TRBJ1-2|TRBV18|NA
TGTGCCAGCTCACTTAGTTTGACACCGAGTCTTCAATATGGCTACACCTTC
CASSLSLTPSLQYGYTF
>NA|TRBJ1-4|TRBV27|NA
TGTGCCAGCGGGAGGGGGGGACTTCGCGCCCCCTCGTCACTGTTTTTT
CASGRGGLRAPSSLFF
>TRBD1|TRBJ2-7|TRBV19|few
TGTGCCAGTAGTATAGCGGGACAGAGCTACGAGCAGTACTTC
CASSIAGQSYEQYF
>NA|TRBJ2-1|TRBV7-9|few
TGTGCCAGCAGCTTAACTTTGGAGGATGAGCAGTTCTTC
CASSLTLEDEQFF
>TRBD1|TRBJ1-2|TRBV27|many
TGTGCCAGCAGTTATGGGACAGGGTATGGCTACACCTTC
CASSYGTGYGYTF
>TRBD1|TRBJ1-5|TRBV28|few
TGTGCCAGCAGTTTACCAGGACAGGACTATAGCAATCAGCCCCAGCATTTT
CASSLPGQDYSNQPQHF
>NA|TRBJ2-3|TRBV27|NA
TGTGCCAGCAGTTTATCGAAGGCGTTAAGCACAGATACGCAGTATTTT
CASSLSKALSTDTQYF
>NA|TRBJ2-1|TRBV6-2/TRBV6-3|NA
TGTGCCAGCAGTTACTCGTACGGAAACAATGAGCAGTTCTTC
CASSYSYGNNEQFF
>NA|TRBJ1-1|TRBV10-3|NA
TGTGCCATCAGTGAGGAAGGGAGGAACACTGAAGCTTTCTTT
CAISEEGRNTEAFF
>NA|TRBJ2-3|TRBV10-1|once
TGCGCCAGCAGTGCTAGGGGTTTCGCAGATACGCAGTATTTT
CASSARGFADTQYF
>TRBD2|TRBJ2-5|TRBV6-2/TRBV6-3|NA
TGTGCCAGCAGGCGGGGGTATGGGGAGACCCAGTACTTC
CASRRGYGETQYF
>TRBD1|TRBJ1-1|TRBV6-2/TRBV6-3|once
TGTGCCAGCAGGGACAGGGTAGATACTGAAGCTTTCTTT
CASRDRVDTEAFF
>NA|TRBJ2-2|TRBV11-3|few
TGTGCCAGCAGCCCAGCAAGGAACACCGGGGAGCTGTTTTTT
CASSPARNTGELFF
>TRBD1|TRBJ1-2|TRBV27|NA
TGTGCCAGCAGTCCTCAGGGACAGGCGACTCCTGGCTACACCTTC
CASSPQGQATPGYTF